This T cell receptor beta chain was sequenced during a study of T cells in Graves' hyperthyroidism and ophthalmopathy. Study overall: Peripheral blood was secured at the point of initial diagnosis, before any treatment. Study-level points and caveats: Among clonotypes expanded in thyroid above 0.001, most were also found in blood. Model output signaled ophthalmopathy a median approximately six months ahead of onset.

Diagnoses were made from clinical symptoms, serum measures (thyroxine and TRAb), thyroid ultrasound and orbital computed tomography. TCR beta CDR3 region amplification was performed from RNA transcripts. TCR CDR3 regions were first amplified by RT-PCR with HTBI primers. From the multiplex PCR reads, TCRdb called clonotypes with MiXCR, one entry per CDR3 protein. The data hold a few hundred thousand distinct CDR3 sequences, with more than 12% observed a single time. Note on this clonotype: The antigen is unknown.

Sequencing used blood. This TCR came from a woman aged 25 to 39 with Graves' hyperthyroidism.

The CDR3 spells CSVAARATYGYTF. CDR3 in DNA: TGCAGCGTTGCGGCCAGGGCCACCTATGGCTACACCTTC. V usage is TRBV29-1 and J usage is TRBJ1-2; D may be TRBD1 (5 bases). This CDR3 contains 13 residues. CDR1 SQVTM and CDR2 ANQGSEA come from the germline V gene. Trimming cost V 4 bases and J 4 bases, with 13 bases left between them. Looking up the rest from reference TRBV29-1 and TRBJ1-2 gives the full variable domain: SAVISQKPSRDICQRGTSLTIQCQVDSQVTMMFWYRQQPGQSLTLIATANQGSEATYESGFVIDKFPISRPNLTFSTLTVSNMSPEDSSIYLCSVAARATYGYTFGSGTRLTVV.